The clone carrying this T cell receptor beta chain turned up a few times. As yet, its antigen is unknown. CDR1 KGHSH and CDR2 LQKENI come from the germline V gene. The V end was cut by 3 bases, the J end by 0 bases, with 12 bases between. CDR3 size: 15 residues. This entry comes from a study of cytomegalovirus exposure and HLA in healthy donors. Findings of the study overall: In vitro data verified a few CMV-associated chains as specific for CMV antigens. Analyzed later, most CMV-associated TCR beta chains appeared HLA-restricted.

PCR used 60 Vbeta primers and 13 Jbeta primers. The table came from immunoSEQ multiplex PCR; TCRdb's copy has only in-frame clones and leaves some out. The data show about 140,000 clones, with about three quarters seen just once and 1.6% held by the top ten. The V call is TRBV18, the J call TRBJ2-7; D is perhaps TRBD1 (5 bases). Material: PBMCs. The TCR was taken from a woman in her twenties or thirties in good health and CMV-seronegative. The DNA for the CDR3 is TGTGCCAGCTCACCTCAGGGCGGTAGCTCCTACGAGCAGTACTTC. This gives the protein CASSPQGGSSYEQYF.